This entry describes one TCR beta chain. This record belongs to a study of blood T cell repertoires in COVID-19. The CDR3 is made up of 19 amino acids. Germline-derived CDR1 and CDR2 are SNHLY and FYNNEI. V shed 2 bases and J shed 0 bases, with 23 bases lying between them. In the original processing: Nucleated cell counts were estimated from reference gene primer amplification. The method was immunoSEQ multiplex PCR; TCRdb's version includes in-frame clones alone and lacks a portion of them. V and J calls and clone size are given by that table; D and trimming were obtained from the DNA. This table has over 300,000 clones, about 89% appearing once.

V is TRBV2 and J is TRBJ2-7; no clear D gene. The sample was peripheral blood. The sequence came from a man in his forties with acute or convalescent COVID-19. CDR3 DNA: TGTGCCAGCAGTGAACCCGTCACCTATGCCATCCCCCCCTCCTACGAGCAGTACTTC. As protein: CASSEPVTYAIPPSYEQYF.